The entry below describes one T cell receptor beta chain. The antigen is unknown. The Oncomine TCR Beta short-read assay generated sequence data from the DNA of cultured CD4+ T cells. TCRdb recomputed calls from the PCR reads with MiXCR, one row per CDR3 protein. The repertoire consists of more than 13,000 distinct CDR3 sequences, with 25% to 35% occurring once and the leading ten covering roughly 15%. The sample originates from a study of vaccination and CD4 T cells after COVID-19. The overall study: The authors exposed cells to overlapping spike peptides derived from SARS-CoV-2, HCoV-NL63, HCoV-OC43 and HCoV-229E.

The CDR3 extends over 15 amino acids. Losses at the gene ends were 3 bases for V and 9 bases for J; bases not matched to a gene: 9. In germline, CDR1 is SGHVS, CDR2 FQNEAQ. Treatment described: approximately nine-day PBMC culture with coronavirus spike peptide pools or control peptides (ViraFEST assay). The sample consisted of cultured CD4+ T cells from blood. This clonotype was obtained from a human donor with COVID-19. This chain joins TRBV7-8 and TRBJ2-1, with TRBD1 identical over 9 bases. The CDR3 is CASSFEPQGAIEQFF. CDR3 in DNA: TGTGCCAGCAGCTTCGAGCCACAGGGGGCGATTGAGCAGTTCTTC.